This T cell receptor (beta chain) was retrieved from a study of blood T cell repertoires in COVID-19. This CDR3 is built from 11 residues. V was trimmed by 6 bases and J by 3 bases, leaving 9 bases between them. Germline lookup yields CDR1 SQVTM and CDR2 ANQGSEA. Enrolled during active infection, Seattle patients were then followed longitudinally. Here immunoSEQ multiplex PCR was the method, and the copy in TCRdb shows in-frame clones only, minus some. The sample has tens of thousands of clones, approximately 83% seen once; the top ten hold about 10%. V gene TRBV29-1 combines with J gene TRBJ2-7; tentatively, D is TRBD2 (5 bases). This receptor was taken from a man between 45 and 60 years old with COVID-19, enrolled during active disease. Sequenced: peripheral blood. This chain's CDR3 is CSVGEIYEQYF. The DNA of the CDR3 is TGCAGCGTCGGGGAAATCTACGAGCAGTACTTC.